What follows is one TCR beta chain and its context. The assay was immunoSEQ multiplex PCR, and TCRdb's table has in-frame clones only and misses some. In the table there are approximately 290,000 clones, approximately 89% of which are singletons. The CDR3 loop spans 16 amino acids. Germline CDR1 and CDR2: LNHNV and YYDKDF (reference sequence). Trimming shortened V by 0 bases and J by 2 bases, and 12 bases separated the two germline ends. The sample originates from a study of blood T cell repertoires in COVID-19. The sequence came from a woman in her thirties with COVID-19, enrolled during active disease. The sample consisted of peripheral blood. The chain carries TRBV15 and TRBJ2-3, with TRBD2 as a possible D gene (6 bases). CDR3 region: CATSRDVGLFTDTQYF. The CDR3 nucleotides are TGTGCCACCAGCAGAGATGTGGGACTGTTCACAGATACGCAGTATTTT.